These T cell receptor beta chains were read from a single sample in a study of T cells after posttransplantation cyclophosphamide. Profiling relied on immunoSEQ multiplex PCR, and the TCRdb table lists in-frame clones only, not all of them. This repertoire holds about 5,400 clones, and none appear only once. The sequenced sample was PBMCs, obtained around 50 weeks after allogeneic stem cell transplant with posttransplant cyclophosphamide. Every receptor here comes from a male patient aged 55 to 70 who received an allogeneic stem cell transplant from a related donor, was CMV-positive, and had acute GVHD only. Some T cells may have come from the graft donor. Each CDR3 is given with its conserved first and last residue. D genes are given only for firm matches. Only part of the rows carry a size: once, few, many, or a class if the clone is expanded.

d_call: TRBD1
clone_size: many
j_call: TRBJ1-5
v_call: TRBV5-1
cdr3_aa: CASSSGQGDNQPQHF
cdr3_nt: TGCGCCAGCAGTTCGGGACAGGGAGACAATCAGCCCCAGCATTTT

d_call: NA
clone_size: many
j_call: TRBJ2-3
v_call: TRBV7-3
cdr3_aa: CASSLGGRGSTDTQYF
cdr3_nt: TGTGCCAGCAGCTTAGGTGGCAGGGGAAGCACAGATACGCAGTATTTT

d_call: TRBD2
clone_size: many
j_call: TRBJ2-3
v_call: TRBV28
cdr3_aa: CASSLRTSGIGTDTQYF
cdr3_nt: TGTGCCAGCAGTTTAAGGACTAGCGGGATAGGCACAGATACGCAGTATTTT

d_call: NA
clone_size: many
j_call: TRBJ1-2
v_call: TRBV9
cdr3_aa: CASSPREGANYGYTF
cdr3_nt: TGTGCCAGCAGCCCCCGAGAGGGGGCTAACTATGGCTACACCTTC

d_call: TRBD2
clone_size: many
j_call: TRBJ2-3
v_call: TRBV28
cdr3_aa: CASSLSGRVSDTQYF
cdr3_nt: TGTGCCAGCAGTTTGAGCGGGAGAGTGTCAGATACGCAGTATTTT

d_call: TRBD1
clone_size: many
j_call: TRBJ1-5
v_call: TRBV5-8
cdr3_aa: CASSPHRTGYSNQPQHF
cdr3_nt: TGTGCCAGCAGCCCCCATCGGACAGGGTATAGCAATCAGCCCCAGCATTTT

d_call: TRBD2
clone_size: many
j_call: TRBJ2-1
v_call: TRBV5-1
cdr3_aa: CASSLGGTSGNNEQFF
cdr3_nt: TGCGCCAGCAGCTTGGGGGGGACTAGCGGGAACAATGAGCAGTTCTTC

d_call: TRBD1
clone_size: many
j_call: TRBJ1-2
v_call: TRBV4-2
cdr3_aa: CASSRDRDTNYGYTF
cdr3_nt: TGTGCCAGCAGCCGGGACAGAGATACTAACTATGGCTACACCTTC

d_call: TRBD1
clone_size: medium-sized
j_call: TRBJ2-2
v_call: TRBV4-3
cdr3_aa: CASSVQDRDAYTGELFF
cdr3_nt: TGCGCCAGCAGCGTCCAGGACAGGGACGCATACACCGGGGAGCTGTTTTTT

d_call: TRBD1
clone_size: many
j_call: TRBJ1-1
v_call: TRBV5-4
cdr3_aa: CASRRDSMNTEAFF
cdr3_nt: TGTGCCAGCAGACGGGACAGCATGAACACTGAAGCTTTCTTT

d_call: NA
clone_size: many
j_call: TRBJ2-5
v_call: TRBV2
cdr3_aa: CASSDRRATQYF
cdr3_nt: TGTGCCAGCAGTGATAGGCGGGCGACCCAGTACTTC

d_call: TRBD2
clone_size: few
j_call: TRBJ2-7
v_call: TRBV9
cdr3_aa: CASSVAIAGRHEQYF
cdr3_nt: TGTGCCAGCAGCGTCGCCATAGCGGGGCGACACGAGCAGTACTTC

d_call: TRBD1
clone_size: many
j_call: TRBJ2-3
v_call: TRBV29-1
cdr3_aa: CSVDLAPDRGSTDTQYF
cdr3_nt: TGCAGCGTTGACCTAGCCCCGGACAGGGGAAGCACAGATACGCAGTATTTT

d_call: TRBD1
clone_size: many
j_call: TRBJ1-4
v_call: TRBV13
cdr3_aa: CASSSQGLENEKLFF
cdr3_nt: TGTGCCAGCAGCTCACAGGGGCTGGAGAATGAAAAACTGTTTTTT

d_call: NA
clone_size: many
j_call: TRBJ1-5
v_call: TRBV28
cdr3_aa: CASSTRQADSNQPQHF
cdr3_nt: TGTGCCAGCAGTACACGACAGGCTGATAGCAATCAGCCCCAGCATTTT

d_call: NA
clone_size: many
j_call: TRBJ2-7
v_call: TRBV15
cdr3_aa: CATSRDSGNSPYF
cdr3_nt: TGTGCCACCAGCAGAGATTCGGGTAACTCCCCGTACTTC

d_call: TRBD2
clone_size: NA
j_call: TRBJ2-5
v_call: TRBV9
cdr3_aa: CASSPRERGGKETQYF
cdr3_nt: TGTGCCAGCAGCCCGAGGGAGCGGGGGGGGAAAGAGACCCAGTACTTC

d_call: NA
clone_size: many
j_call: TRBJ2-5
v_call: TRBV25-1
cdr3_aa: CASSEYYQETQYF
cdr3_nt: TGTGCCAGCAGTGAATACTATCAAGAGACCCAGTACTTC

d_call: NA
clone_size: many
j_call: TRBJ2-2
v_call: TRBV12-2
cdr3_aa: CASRLAGGRDYTGELFF
cdr3_nt: TGTGCAAGTCGCTTAGCAGGAGGGCGGGACTACACCGGGGAGCTGTTTTTT

d_call: TRBD1
clone_size: many
j_call: TRBJ1-1
v_call: TRBV6-5
cdr3_aa: CASSYGQGIYTEAFF
cdr3_nt: TGTGCCAGCAGTTACGGACAGGGGATTTACACTGAAGCTTTCTTT

d_call: TRBD1
clone_size: many
j_call: TRBJ1-4
v_call: TRBV28
cdr3_aa: CASSPPGQGNEKLFF
cdr3_nt: TGTGCCAGCAGTCCACCGGGACAGGGTAATGAAAAACTGTTTTTT

d_call: TRBD1
clone_size: many
j_call: TRBJ1-3
v_call: TRBV19
cdr3_aa: CASRSTGGSGNTIYF
cdr3_nt: TGTGCCAGTAGGTCGACAGGGGGCTCTGGAAACACCATATATTTT

d_call: NA
clone_size: few
j_call: TRBJ1-2
v_call: TRBV6-5
cdr3_aa: CASSEQGYGYTF
cdr3_nt: TGTGCCAGCAGTGAACAGGGTTATGGCTACACCTTC

d_call: NA
clone_size: few
j_call: TRBJ2-5
v_call: TRBV5-4
cdr3_aa: CASSIGRGETQYF
cdr3_nt: TGTGCCAGCAGCATCGGTAGGGGTGAGACCCAGTACTTC

d_call: NA
clone_size: many
j_call: TRBJ2-6
v_call: TRBV4-2
cdr3_aa: CASSQNSGASGANVLTF
cdr3_nt: TGTGCCAGCAGCCAAAACTCGGGAGCCTCTGGGGCCAACGTCCTGACTTTC

d_call: TRBD1
clone_size: many
j_call: TRBJ2-7
v_call: TRBV5-1
cdr3_aa: CASSSGVLRTGGGEQYF
cdr3_nt: TGCGCCAGCAGCTCGGGGGTTCTCAGGACAGGGGGCGGCGAGCAGTACTTC

d_call: TRBD1
clone_size: many
j_call: TRBJ2-7
v_call: TRBV6-5
cdr3_aa: CASSYSGQVSYEQYF
cdr3_nt: TGTGCCAGCAGTTACTCCGGACAGGTCTCCTACGAGCAGTACTTC

d_call: NA
clone_size: many
j_call: TRBJ1-4
v_call: TRBV7-9
cdr3_aa: CASSEGETTNEKLFF
cdr3_nt: TGTGCCAGCAGCGAAGGAGAAACAACTAATGAAAAACTGTTTTTT

d_call: TRBD2
clone_size: many
j_call: TRBJ2-5
v_call: TRBV9
cdr3_aa: CASSVGTSGGREETQYF
cdr3_nt: TGTGCCAGCAGCGTGGGGACTAGCGGGGGAAGAGAAGAGACCCAGTACTTC

d_call: TRBD1
clone_size: many
j_call: TRBJ2-2
v_call: TRBV2
cdr3_aa: CASSVWQGATGELFF
cdr3_nt: TGTGCCAGCAGTGTTTGGCAGGGGGCGACCGGGGAGCTGTTTTTT

d_call: TRBD2
clone_size: many
j_call: TRBJ2-5
v_call: TRBV7-3
cdr3_aa: CASSLKAGGRETQYF
cdr3_nt: TGTGCCAGCAGCTTAAAAGCGGGGGGCAGGGAGACCCAGTACTTC

d_call: NA
clone_size: medium-sized
j_call: TRBJ1-2
v_call: TRBV7-9
cdr3_aa: CASSLPGGVGRSYGYTF
cdr3_nt: TGTGCCAGCAGCTTACCCGGGGGGGTTGGGCGTTCCTATGGCTACACCTTC

d_call: TRBD1
clone_size: medium-sized
j_call: TRBJ1-1
v_call: TRBV5-8
cdr3_aa: CASSRRQGAGTEAFF
cdr3_nt: TGTGCCAGCAGCCGTCGTCAGGGGGCGGGTACTGAAGCTTTCTTT

d_call: NA
clone_size: many
j_call: TRBJ2-5
v_call: TRBV7-6
cdr3_aa: CASSLASGRETQYF
cdr3_nt: TGTGCCAGCAGCTTAGCCTCAGGGCGCGAGACCCAGTACTTC

d_call: TRBD1
clone_size: many
j_call: TRBJ1-2
v_call: TRBV9
cdr3_aa: CASPKDRRDGYTF
cdr3_nt: TGTGCCAGCCCCAAGGACAGGCGGGATGGCTACACCTTC

d_call: NA
clone_size: few
j_call: TRBJ2-2
v_call: TRBV5-1
cdr3_aa: CASSVMNTGELFF
cdr3_nt: TGCGCCAGCAGCGTAATGAACACCGGGGAGCTGTTTTTT

d_call: NA
clone_size: many
j_call: TRBJ1-2
v_call: TRBV5-8
cdr3_aa: CASSLGRREGDYGYTF
cdr3_nt: TGTGCCAGCAGCTTGGGGCGCAGGGAGGGTGACTATGGCTACACCTTC

d_call: NA
clone_size: NA
j_call: TRBJ1-2
v_call: TRBV7-9
cdr3_aa: CASSSQGYYGYTF
cdr3_nt: TGTGCCAGCAGCTCACAGGGATACTATGGCTACACCTTC

d_call: NA
clone_size: medium-sized
j_call: TRBJ2-3
v_call: TRBV6-9
cdr3_aa: CASSHFTDTQYF
cdr3_nt: TGTGCCAGCAGCCACTTCACAGATACGCAGTATTTT

d_call: NA
clone_size: many
j_call: TRBJ2-1
v_call: TRBV11-2
cdr3_aa: CASSFSNEQFF
cdr3_nt: TGTGCCAGCAGCTTTTCTAATGAGCAGTTCTTC

d_call: TRBD2
clone_size: few
j_call: TRBJ2-3
v_call: TRBV7-2
cdr3_aa: CASSFVSSGGEFADTQYF
cdr3_nt: TGTGCCAGCAGCTTCGTTTCAAGCGGGGGGGAATTCGCAGATACGCAGTATTTT

d_call: NA
clone_size: few
j_call: TRBJ2-3
v_call: TRBV7-2
cdr3_aa: CASSPPGRVPTDTQYF
cdr3_nt: TGTGCCAGCAGCCCCCCCGGCAGGGTACCCACAGATACGCAGTATTTT

d_call: TRBD1
clone_size: many
j_call: TRBJ1-6
v_call: TRBV4-3
cdr3_aa: CASSQDIGTGGFAPLHF
cdr3_nt: TGCGCCAGCAGCCAAGATATTGGGACAGGGGGCTTCGCACCCCTCCACTTT